This T cell receptor beta chain was retrieved from a study of early T cells in non-severe SARS-CoV-2 infection. TCRdb redid the calling of the 5' RACE reads with MiXCR, one entry per CDR3 protein. The table includes 70,000 to 85,000 distinct CDR3 sequences, about 5% detected once. This clonotype was found a few times. CDR3 length: 15 residues. V trimming: 6 bases; J trimming: 2 bases; junction bases outside the gene matches: 5. Material: whole blood, obtained at baseline. This sequence joins TRBV12-3 or TRBV12-4 and TRBJ2-3; 10 bases align to TRBD2. The TCR originated in an adult who was a healthcare worker with PCR-confirmed SARS-CoV-2 infection or an uninfected control (not recorded which). The CDR3 coding sequence is TGTGCCAGCAGCAAGCGGGAGGGCGTCACAGATACGCAGTATTTT. It encodes CASSKREGVTDTQYF.